Below are 27 T cell receptor beta chains sequenced from a single sample in a study of T cell responses to AZD1222 COVID-19 vaccine. Data came from immunoSEQ multiplex PCR; TCRdb stores just in-frame clones and leaves some out. This table holds roughly 55,000 clones, 87% found once. The specimen comprised peripheral blood, sampled on day 0 of AZD1222 vaccination. The receptors were gathered from an adult in good health.

The chain employs TRBV27 and TRBJ2-7; 8 bases line up with TRBD1. Germline CDR1 is MNHEY and CDR2 is SMNVEV (reference sequence). Germline trimming cut 6 bases from V and 5 bases from J; bases unmatched to any gene: 9. The CDR3 length is 14 residues. Here the CDR3 DNA reads TGTGCCAGCAGCCCACGGACAGGGAAGGACGAGCAGTACTTC. Protein product: CASSPRTGKDEQYF.

The CDR3 DNA is TGCGCCAGCAGTCCAGAAGGAGGTTTCTCCTACAATGAGCAGTTCTTC. As protein: CASSPEGGFSYNEQFF. J is TRBJ2-1 and V is TRBV4-3; D may be TRBD2 (5 bases). Germline V gene data show CDR1 as LGHNA and CDR2 as YSLEER. The CDR3 runs to 16 residues. Trimming shortened V by 6 bases and J by 0 bases, and 15 bases separated the two germline ends.

V usage is TRBV25-1 and J usage is TRBJ2-3; D ambiguous. CDR1 and CDR2 from the germline V gene are MGHDK and SYGVNS. The CDR3 consists of 14 residues. V was shortened by 6 bases and J by 2 bases, with 12 bases between the two germline ends. CDR3 sequence: CASSSWGNTDTQYF. CDR3 DNA: TGTGCCAGCAGCTCTTGGGGAAACACAGATACGCAGTATTTT.

The gene calls are TRBV10-3 and TRBJ2-3; D not resolved. Germline values: CDR1 ENHRY, CDR2 SYGVKD. The V end was cut by 8 bases, the J end by 2 bases, with 8 bases between. There are 12 residues in the CDR3. The chain's CDR3 is CAIGVFTDTQYF. In DNA, the CDR3 is TGTGCCATCGGCGTCTTCACAGATACGCAGTATTTT.

The CDR3 DNA sequence: TGTGCCAGCTCACGGGAGGCCCCGACCGACTCTGGAAACACCATATATTTT. It yields the protein CASSREAPTDSGNTIYF. V gene TRBV18 combines with J gene TRBJ1-3; D unresolved. CDR3 length: 17 amino acids. In germline, CDR1 is KGHSH, CDR2 LQKENI. V was shortened by 4 bases and J by 0 bases, with 16 bases between the two germline ends.

J is TRBJ1-6 and V is TRBV23-1; D is uncertain. TRBV23-1 is annotated as an ORF whose role is uncertain. V lost 2 bases and J 1 base, leaving 15 bases between the germline ends. There are 18 residues in the CDR3. This CDR3 reads CASSQMEFWESYNSPLHF. DNA for the CDR3: TGCGCCAGCAGTCAAATGGAATTCTGGGAATCCTATAATTCACCCCTCCACTTT.

The chain couples TRBV5-1 to TRBJ1-4; a possible D gene is TRBD1 (5 bases). V was shortened by 5 bases and J by 8 bases, with 22 bases between the two germline ends. Per the germline V gene, CDR1 is SGHRS and CDR2 is YFSETQ. This CDR3 is 16 amino acids long. The chain's CDR3 is CASSKTAPGGFEKLFF. The CDR3 DNA sequence: TGCGCCAGCAGTAAGACAGCCCCTGGCGGATTCGAAAAACTGTTTTTT.

The genes are TRBV7-2 and TRBJ1-5; a weak D match, TRBD1 (5 bases). The germline CDR1 and CDR2 sequences are SGHTA and FQGNSA. The CDR3 has 13 residues. V was pared by 6 bases and J by 7 bases, with 13 bases between. CDR3 DNA sequence: TGTGCCAGCAGTTACGGGGCGCGGCAGCCCCAGCATTTT. This codes for CASSYGARQPQHF.

The J gene is TRBJ2-3, the V gene TRBV21-1; the D call TRBD2 from the table was never checked on the DNA. TRBV21-1 is given as a pseudogene. CDR3 length equals 20 residues. CDR3: CASSPFTSGGAGSKTDTQYF. For the CDR3, the DNA is TGTGCCAGCAGTCCTTTCACTAGCGGGGGAGCCGGGAGTAAGACAGATACGCAGTATTTT.

The chain couples TRBV15 to TRBJ1-2, with D perhaps TRBD1 (6 bases). The CDR3 has 16 residues. Deletions cut 0 bases from V and 3 bases from J, with 14 bases between. Germline V gives CDR1 LNHNV, CDR2 YYDKDF (reference sequence). This CDR3 reads CATSRDHRGDDYGYTF. The DNA for the CDR3 is TGTGCCACCAGCAGAGATCATAGGGGGGACGACTATGGCTACACCTTC.

This clone was found a few times. The gene calls are TRBV5-1 and TRBJ2-7; D may match TRBD1 or TRBD2 (6 bases each). The CDR3 contains 15 residues. Looked up from germline, CDR1 is SGHRS and CDR2 is YFSETQ. Trimming stripped 0 bases from V and 2 bases from J, with 12 bases between. CDR3 protein: CASSLEGGRTYEQYF. Here the CDR3 DNA reads TGCGCCAGCAGCTTGGAGGGGGGTAGGACCTACGAGCAGTACTTC.

This chain uses TRBV6-1 with TRBJ1-1, with D unresolved. CDR3 length: 14 amino acids. The germline V gene has CDR1 MNHNS and CDR2 SASEGT. Trimming took off 0 bases at V and 4 bases at J, with 9 bases between the two ends. In DNA form, the CDR3 reads TGTGCCAGCAGTGAAGCAGCGGGGAGCACTGAAGCTTTCTTT. Encoded protein: CASSEAAGSTEAFF.

For this clone: At one of its ends the junction is not consistent with the germline gene, which may arise from a read error. The V call is TRBV5-8, the J call TRBJ1-3, with D unclear. The CDR3 extends over 16 amino acids. Germline CDR1 reads SGHTS; CDR2 reads YDEGEE. CDR3 sequence: CASSLISHTSENTIYF. CDR3 DNA sequence: TGTGCCAGCAGCTTGATCTCACATACCTCTGAAAACACCATATATTTT.

The rearrangement joins TRBV7-9 to TRBJ2-3, with no clear D. The CDR3 runs to 12 residues. Deletions cut 5 bases from V and 3 bases from J, with 6 bases between. In germline, CDR1 is SEHNR, CDR2 FQNEAQ (reference sequence). The DNA of the CDR3 is TGTGCCAGCAGCCCGGATACAGATACGCAGTATTTT. Protein product: CASSPDTDTQYF.

The rearrangement uses TRBV3-1 (or the pseudogene TRBV3-2) and TRBJ1-1, with 7 bases fitting TRBD1. This CDR3 comprises 15 residues. Germline values: CDR1 LGHDT, CDR2 YNNKEL (reference sequence). Unmatched junction bases numbered 6, after V lost 4 bases and J lost 1 base. This CDR3 is CASSPLTGENTEAFF. The CDR3 coding sequence is TGTGCCAGCAGCCCTCTAACAGGGGAGAACACTGAAGCTTTCTTT.

The J gene is TRBJ2-7, the V gene TRBV7-2; D remains unclear. Germline loops: CDR1 SGHTA, CDR2 FQGNSA. The CDR3 is 12 amino acids. Trimming cost V 4 bases and J 7 bases, with 11 bases left between them. CDR3 protein: CASSSPPGEQYF. CDR3 bases: TGTGCCAGCAGCTCCCCCCCCGGGGAGCAGTACTTC.

The chain has TRBV19 and TRBJ1-1; D gene ambiguous. V lost 7 bases to trimming and J lost 6 bases, with 15 bases between them. This CDR3 has 13 residues. CDR1 LNHDA and CDR2 SQIVND come from the germline V gene (reference sequence). CDR3 coding DNA: TGTGCCAGTACCCTCGATGGTGTCGCTGAAGCTTTCTTT. Translated: CASTLDGVAEAFF.

This chain links TRBV7-8 with TRBJ2-7; 7 positions agree with TRBD2. V shed 1 base and J 1 base; nucleotides not matched to a gene: 13. This CDR3 contains 18 residues. Per the germline V gene, CDR1 is SGHVS and CDR2 is FQNEAQ. In DNA form, the CDR3 reads TGTGCCAGCAGCTTAGTGATCGGAGGCCTCGGGGGGTCCTACGAGCAGTACTTC. This gives the protein CASSLVIGGLGGSYEQYF.

This clone appeared a single time. J is TRBJ1-1 and V is TRBV27, with a weak D call TRBD1 (6 bases). The CDR3 sequence is 13 residues long. Between the trimmed V and J ends, which lost 6 bases and 5 bases, there was a span of 13 bases. Germline assignment: CDR1 MNHEY and CDR2 SMNVEV (reference sequence). This CDR3 reads CASSLQGNTEAFF. The CDR3 DNA follows: TGTGCCAGCAGCCTACAGGGTAATACTGAAGCTTTCTTT.

Concerning this clone: At one end, the junction sequence differs from germline, possibly due to a read error. V and J are TRBV24-1 and TRBJ2-2, with a possible D match to TRBD2 (5 bases). There are 11 residues in the CDR3. CDR1 KGHDR and CDR2 SFDVKD come from the germline V gene. CDR3 sequence reads: CATSELGVLFF. For the CDR3, the DNA is TGTGCCACCAGTGAGCTCGGGGTGCTGTTTTTT.

The chain couples TRBV24-1 to TRBJ2-5, with 7 positions matching TRBD2. Germline CDR1 and CDR2: KGHDR and SFDVKD. The V segment lost 3 bases and the J segment 2 bases; nucleotides outside the gene matches: 5. The CDR3 spans 15 residues. This CDR3 reads CATSDQRGGQETQYF. The DNA for the CDR3 is TGTGCCACCAGTGATCAGCGGGGAGGACAAGAGACCCAGTACTTC.

The V and J genes are TRBV28 and TRBJ2-7; D gene uncertain. The CDR3 contains 14 residues. V dropped 1 base and J dropped 0 bases, with 7 bases sitting between them. Germline assignment: CDR1 MDHEN and CDR2 SYDVKM. CDR3 coding DNA: TGTGCCAGCAGTTTATCCCCACCCTCCTACGAGCAGTACTTC. This encodes CASSLSPPSYEQYF.

This rearrangement joins TRBV11-2 to TRBJ2-7; D possibly corresponds to TRBD2 (5 bases). Trimming shortened V by 11 bases and J by 9 bases, and 14 bases separated the two germline ends. CDR3 length: 10 residues. Germline CDR1 SGHAT, CDR2 FQNNGV. CDR3 loop: CAAGVRVQYF. The CDR3 nucleotides are TGTGCCGCGGGTGTACGGGTGCAGTACTTC.

The chain has TRBV5-3 and TRBJ1-1; D gene ambiguous. TRBV5-3 counts as an open reading frame of uncertain function. V was pared by 2 bases and J by 8 bases, with 7 bases between. The CDR3 length is 11 residues. The CDR3 spells CARSFFTEAFF. The CDR3 DNA follows: TGTGCCAGAAGCTTTTTCACGGAAGCTTTCTTT.

This clone was found once. The CDR3 bases are TGTGCCAGCAGCCCGTTCGGGAGCAATCAGCCCCAGCATTTT. Translating gives CASSPFGSNQPQHF. J is TRBJ1-5 and V is TRBV3-1 (or the pseudogene TRBV3-2), with no clear D. V was pared by 4 bases and J by 1 base, with 8 bases between. Looked up from germline, CDR1 is LGHDT and CDR2 is YNNKEL (reference sequence). The CDR3 sequence is 14 residues long.

The chain employs TRBV15 and TRBJ2-6, with 10 bases fitting TRBD1. The CDR3 is made up of 17 amino acids. The germline CDR1 and CDR2 sequences are LNHNV and YYDKDF (reference sequence). The V segment lost 5 bases and the J segment 3 bases; nucleotides outside the gene matches: 7. The CDR3 loop reads CATSSRQGAGGANVLTF. CDR3 in DNA: TGTGCCACCAGCTCCCGACAGGGGGCGGGTGGGGCCAACGTCCTGACTTTC.

The J gene is TRBJ1-1, the V gene TRBV6-5; tentative D call: TRBD1 (6 bases). The germline V and J ends were trimmed by 5 bases and 3 bases, with 13 bases remaining between them. Germline assignment: CDR1 MNHEY and CDR2 SVGAGI. The CDR3 length is 14 residues. The CDR3, as DNA: TGTGCCAGCAGTCCCCTACAGGGCTACACTGAAGCTTTCTTT. Amino acid sequence: CASSPLQGYTEAFF.